The T cell receptor beta chain under discussion was sequenced for a study of blood T cell repertoires in COVID-19. Those who participated ranged in age from roughly 18 to 100 years and resided in roughly 26 US areas. Participants were placed into cohorts based on the clinical history they reported. Germline V lookup: CDR1 MGHRA, CDR2 YSYEKL. CDR3 length: 17 amino acids. Trimming cost V 0 bases and J 4 bases; bases outside gene matches: 8. Here immunoSEQ multiplex PCR was the method, and the copy in TCRdb shows in-frame clones only, minus some. This table holds approximately 480,000 clones, about 85% found once.

This TCR was sampled from a woman aged 18-35 years who had recovered from COVID-19. Sequencing was carried out using PBMCs or T cells enriched from blood (not recorded which). The rearrangement links TRBV4-1 to TRBJ2-3, with 9 bases aligning to TRBD1. The CDR3 is CASSQESQGQGADTQYF. CDR3 nucleotides: TGCGCCAGCAGCCAAGAGTCCCAGGGACAGGGCGCAGATACGCAGTATTTT.